These 4 T cell receptor beta chains were all obtained from the same sample, sequenced in a study of blood T cell repertoires in COVID-19. Using immunoSEQ multiplex PCR, the repertoire was profiled, and TCRdb retains in-frame clones only, with some absent. The repertoire has about 200,000 clones, around four fifths of them found once; the top ten carry around 0.93%. The sequencing sample was made of peripheral blood. Receptors were obtained from a man between 60 and 75 years old with COVID-19, enrolled during active disease.

This chain connects TRBV18 to TRBJ2-1; TRBD1 is a possible D gene (5 bases). V shed 3 bases and J shed 4 bases, with 10 bases lying between them. Germline CDR1 is KGHSH and CDR2 is LQKENI. The CDR3 covers 14 residues. CDR3 in DNA: TGTGCCAGCTCACCCCTGGGGCGGTACAATGAGCAGTTCTTC. It yields the protein CASSPLGRYNEQFF. Together with reference TRBV18 and TRBJ2-1, the CDR3 gives the full variable domain: NAGVMQNPRHLVRRRGQEARLRCSPMKGHSHVYWYRQLPEEGLKFMVYLQKENIIDESGMPKERFSAEFPKEGPSILRIQQVVRGDSAAYFCASSPLGRYNEQFFGPGTRLTVL.

The V call is TRBV12-3 or TRBV12-4, the J call TRBJ1-2; maybe TRBD1 (6 bases). V lost 6 bases, J lost 6 bases, and 14 bases lay in between. CDR3 length: 13 residues. CDR3 DNA: TGTGCCAGCAGAGTAACTTCAGGGGATGGCTACACCTTC. Protein sequence: CASRVTSGDGYTF.

The V gene is TRBV4-2, the J gene TRBJ1-5, with a weak D call TRBD1 (6 bases). The CDR3 has 15 residues. Trimming removed 3 bases from V and 6 bases from J, with 15 bases in between. The germline gives CDR1 LGHNA, CDR2 YNFKEQ. The DNA for the CDR3 is TGTGCCAGCAGCCAGCATACAGGGTTCGTTCAGCCCCAGCATTTT. Amino acids: CASSQHTGFVQPQHF.

This clone was recorded only once. The chain links TRBV3-1 (or the pseudogene TRBV3-2) to TRBJ2-7, with 10 positions matching TRBD1. V was pared by 4 bases and J by 2 bases, with 11 bases of the junction left unmatched. Germline CDR1 reads LGHDT; CDR2 reads YNNKEL (reference sequence). This CDR3 is 17 amino acids long. CDR3 DNA: TGTGCCAGCAGCCCGCTACCTCCGGGACAGGGGCCCTACGAGCAGTACTTC. This codes for CASSPLPPGQGPYEQYF.